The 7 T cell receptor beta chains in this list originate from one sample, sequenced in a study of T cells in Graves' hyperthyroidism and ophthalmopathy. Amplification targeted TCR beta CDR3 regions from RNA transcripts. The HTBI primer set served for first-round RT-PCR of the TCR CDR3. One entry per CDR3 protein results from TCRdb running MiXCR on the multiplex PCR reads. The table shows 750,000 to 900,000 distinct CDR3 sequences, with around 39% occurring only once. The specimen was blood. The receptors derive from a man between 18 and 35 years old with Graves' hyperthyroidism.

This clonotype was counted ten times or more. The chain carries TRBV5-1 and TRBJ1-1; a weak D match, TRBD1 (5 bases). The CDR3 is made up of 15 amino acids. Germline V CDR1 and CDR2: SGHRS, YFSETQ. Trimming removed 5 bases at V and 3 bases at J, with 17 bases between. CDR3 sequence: CASSSDKPVYTEAFF. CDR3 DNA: TGCGCCAGCAGTTCGGACAAGCCCGTTTACACTGAAGCTTTCTTT.

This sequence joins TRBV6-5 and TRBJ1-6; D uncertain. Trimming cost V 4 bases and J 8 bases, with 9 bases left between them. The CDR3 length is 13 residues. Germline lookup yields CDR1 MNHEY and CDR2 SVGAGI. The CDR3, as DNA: TGTGCCAGCAGTTCCCATGTGGATTCACCCCTCCACTTT. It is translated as CASSSHVDSPLHF.

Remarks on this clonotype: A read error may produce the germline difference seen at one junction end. The CDR3 loop reads CASSQVQGSNTWELFF. DNA of the CDR3: TGTGCCAGCAGCCAAGTACAGGGATCGAACACCTGGGAGCTGTTTTTT. V is TRBV3-1 and J is TRBJ2-2, with D tentatively TRBD1 (6 bases). This CDR3 is built from 16 residues. Germline loops: CDR1 LGHDT, CDR2 YNNKEL (reference sequence).

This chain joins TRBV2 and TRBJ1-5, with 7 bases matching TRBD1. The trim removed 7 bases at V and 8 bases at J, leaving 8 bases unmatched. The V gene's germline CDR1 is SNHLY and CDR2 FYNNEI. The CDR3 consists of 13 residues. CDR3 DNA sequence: TGTGCCAGCATGGACAGGTCCGGGAAGCCCCAGCATTTT. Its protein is CASMDRSGKPQHF.

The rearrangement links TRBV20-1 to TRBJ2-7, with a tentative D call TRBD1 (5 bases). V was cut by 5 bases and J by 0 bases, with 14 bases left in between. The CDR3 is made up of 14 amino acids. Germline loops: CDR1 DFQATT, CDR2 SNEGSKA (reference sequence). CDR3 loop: CSAGARVNSYEQYF. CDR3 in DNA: TGCAGTGCTGGGGCCAGGGTCAACTCCTACGAGCAGTACTTC.

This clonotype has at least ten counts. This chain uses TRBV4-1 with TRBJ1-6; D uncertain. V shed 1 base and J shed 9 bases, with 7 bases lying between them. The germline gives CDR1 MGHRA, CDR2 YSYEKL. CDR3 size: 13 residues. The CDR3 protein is CASSQGQVSPLHF. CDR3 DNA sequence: TGCGCCAGCAGCCAAGGGCAAGTTTCACCCCTCCACTTT.

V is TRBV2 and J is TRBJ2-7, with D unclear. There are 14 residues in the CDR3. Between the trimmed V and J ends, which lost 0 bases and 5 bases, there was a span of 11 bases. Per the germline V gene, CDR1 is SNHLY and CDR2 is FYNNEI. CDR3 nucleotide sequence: TGTGCCAGCAGTGAAGCGGCCCCCCCACACGAGCAGTACTTC. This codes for CASSEAAPPHEQYF.